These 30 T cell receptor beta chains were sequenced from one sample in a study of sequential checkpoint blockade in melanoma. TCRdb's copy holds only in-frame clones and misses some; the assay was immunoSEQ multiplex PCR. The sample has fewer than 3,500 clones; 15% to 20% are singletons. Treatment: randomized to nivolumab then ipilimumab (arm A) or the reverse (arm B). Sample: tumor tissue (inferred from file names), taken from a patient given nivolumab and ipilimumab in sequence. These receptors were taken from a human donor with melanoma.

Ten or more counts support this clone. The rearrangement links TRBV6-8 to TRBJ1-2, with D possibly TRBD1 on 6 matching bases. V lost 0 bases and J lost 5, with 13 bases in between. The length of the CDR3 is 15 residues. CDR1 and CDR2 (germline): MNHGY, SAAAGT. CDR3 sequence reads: CASSYSTTGYYGYTF. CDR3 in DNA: TGTGCCAGCAGTTACTCAACCACAGGGTATTATGGCTACACCTTC.

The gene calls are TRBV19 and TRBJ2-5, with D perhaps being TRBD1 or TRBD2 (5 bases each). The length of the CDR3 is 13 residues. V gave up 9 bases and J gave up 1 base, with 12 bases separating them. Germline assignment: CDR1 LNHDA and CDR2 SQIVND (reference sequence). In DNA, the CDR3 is TGTGCCAGCACCTTTGGGGGCCAAGAGACCCAGTACTTC. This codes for CASTFGGQETQYF.

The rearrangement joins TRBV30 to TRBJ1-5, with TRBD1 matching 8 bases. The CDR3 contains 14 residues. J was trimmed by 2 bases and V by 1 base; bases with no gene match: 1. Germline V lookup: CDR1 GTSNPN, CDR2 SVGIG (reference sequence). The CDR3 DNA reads TGTGCCTGGAGTGAGACAGGGGGCAATCAGCCCCAGCATTTT. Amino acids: CAWSETGGNQPQHF.

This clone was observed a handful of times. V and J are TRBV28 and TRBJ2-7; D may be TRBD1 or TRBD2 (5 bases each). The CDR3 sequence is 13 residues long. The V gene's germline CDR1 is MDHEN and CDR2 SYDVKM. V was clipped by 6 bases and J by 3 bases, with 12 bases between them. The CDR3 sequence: CASRTGTVYEQYF. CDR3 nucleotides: TGTGCCAGCAGAACCGGGACGGTCTACGAGCAGTACTTC.

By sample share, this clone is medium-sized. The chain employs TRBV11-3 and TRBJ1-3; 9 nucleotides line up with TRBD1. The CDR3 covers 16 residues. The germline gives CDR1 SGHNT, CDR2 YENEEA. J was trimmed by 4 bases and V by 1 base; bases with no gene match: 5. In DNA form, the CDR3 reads TGTGCCAGCAGCTTAGGTGGGACAGGGCGGGGAAACACCATATATTTT. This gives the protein CASSLGGTGRGNTIYF.

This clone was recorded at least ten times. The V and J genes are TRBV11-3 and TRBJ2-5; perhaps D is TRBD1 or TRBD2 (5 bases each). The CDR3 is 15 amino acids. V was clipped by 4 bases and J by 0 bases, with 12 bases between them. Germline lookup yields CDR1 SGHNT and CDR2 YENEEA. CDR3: CASSWDPRYQETQYF. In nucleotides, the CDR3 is TGTGCCAGCAGCTGGGACCCGCGGTACCAAGAGACCCAGTACTTC.

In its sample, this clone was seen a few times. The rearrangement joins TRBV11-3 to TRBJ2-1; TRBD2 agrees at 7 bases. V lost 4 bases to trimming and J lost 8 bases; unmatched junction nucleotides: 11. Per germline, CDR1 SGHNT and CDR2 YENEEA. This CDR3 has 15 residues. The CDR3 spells CASSSRESGFDEQFF. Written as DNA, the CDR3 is TGTGCCAGCAGCTCGCGGGAGAGTGGTTTCGATGAGCAGTTCTTC.

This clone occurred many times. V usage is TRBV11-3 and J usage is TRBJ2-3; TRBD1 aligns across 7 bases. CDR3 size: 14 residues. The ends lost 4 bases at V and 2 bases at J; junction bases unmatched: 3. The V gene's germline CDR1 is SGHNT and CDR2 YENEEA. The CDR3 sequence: CASSSTGYTDTQYF. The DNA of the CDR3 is TGTGCCAGCAGCTCGACAGGGTACACAGATACGCAGTATTTT.

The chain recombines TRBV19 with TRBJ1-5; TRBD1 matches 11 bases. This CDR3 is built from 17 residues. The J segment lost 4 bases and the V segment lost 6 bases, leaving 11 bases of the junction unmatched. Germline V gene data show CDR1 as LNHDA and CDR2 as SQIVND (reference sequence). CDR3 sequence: CASRGQGVATQNQPQHF. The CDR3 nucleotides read TGTGCCAGTAGGGGACAGGGGGTCGCTACTCAGAATCAGCCCCAGCATTTT.

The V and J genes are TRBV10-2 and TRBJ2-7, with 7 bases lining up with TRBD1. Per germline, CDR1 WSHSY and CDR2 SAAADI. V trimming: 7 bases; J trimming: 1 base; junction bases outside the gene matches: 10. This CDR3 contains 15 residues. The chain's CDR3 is CASKTPGGWSYEQYF. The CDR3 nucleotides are TGCGCCAGCAAAACCCCAGGGGGATGGTCCTACGAGCAGTACTTC.

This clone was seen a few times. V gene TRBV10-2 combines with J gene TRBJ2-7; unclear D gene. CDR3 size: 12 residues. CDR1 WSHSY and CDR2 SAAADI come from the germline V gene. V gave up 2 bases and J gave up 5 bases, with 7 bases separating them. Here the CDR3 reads CASSENLDEQYF. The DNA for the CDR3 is TGCGCCAGCAGTGAGAATCTCGACGAGCAGTACTTC.

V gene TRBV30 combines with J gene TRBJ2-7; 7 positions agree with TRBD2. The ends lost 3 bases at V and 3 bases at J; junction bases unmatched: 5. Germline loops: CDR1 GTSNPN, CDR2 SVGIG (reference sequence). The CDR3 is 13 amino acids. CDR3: CAWSEGLYYEQYF. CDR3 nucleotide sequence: TGTGCCTGGAGCGAGGGACTATACTACGAGCAGTACTTC.

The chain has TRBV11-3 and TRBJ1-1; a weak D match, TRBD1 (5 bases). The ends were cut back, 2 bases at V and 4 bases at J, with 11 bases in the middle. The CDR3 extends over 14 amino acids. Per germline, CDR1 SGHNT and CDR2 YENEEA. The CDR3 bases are TGTGCCAGCAGCTTAACATGGCAGGGCACTGAAGCTTTCTTT. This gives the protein CASSLTWQGTEAFF.

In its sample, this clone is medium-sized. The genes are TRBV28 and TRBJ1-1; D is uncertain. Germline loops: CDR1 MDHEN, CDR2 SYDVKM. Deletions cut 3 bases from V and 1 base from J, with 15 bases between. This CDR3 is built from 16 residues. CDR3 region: CASSFVAWGGNTEAFF. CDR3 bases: TGTGCCAGCAGTTTCGTTGCGTGGGGAGGGAACACTGAAGCTTTCTTT.

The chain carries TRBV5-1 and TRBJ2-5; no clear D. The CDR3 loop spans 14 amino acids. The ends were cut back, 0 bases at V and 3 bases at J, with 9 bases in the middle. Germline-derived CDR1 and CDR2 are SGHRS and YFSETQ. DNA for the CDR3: TGCGCCAGCAGCTTGGGGATAGGGAAAGAGACCCAGTACTTC. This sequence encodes CASSLGIGKETQYF.

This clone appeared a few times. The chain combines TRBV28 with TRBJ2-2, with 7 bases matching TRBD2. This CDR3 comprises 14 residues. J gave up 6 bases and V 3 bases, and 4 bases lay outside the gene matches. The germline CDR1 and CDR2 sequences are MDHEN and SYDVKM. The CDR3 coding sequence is TGTGCCAGCAGTTTTTTCGCGGGAGCCGGGGAGCTGTTTTTT. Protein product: CASSFFAGAGELFF.

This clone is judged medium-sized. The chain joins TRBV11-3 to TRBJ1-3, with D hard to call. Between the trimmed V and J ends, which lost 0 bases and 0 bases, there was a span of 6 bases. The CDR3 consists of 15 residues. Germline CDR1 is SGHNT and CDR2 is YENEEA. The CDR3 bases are TGTGCCAGCAGCTTAGACAGCCTCTCTGGAAACACCATATATTTT. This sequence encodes CASSLDSLSGNTIYF.

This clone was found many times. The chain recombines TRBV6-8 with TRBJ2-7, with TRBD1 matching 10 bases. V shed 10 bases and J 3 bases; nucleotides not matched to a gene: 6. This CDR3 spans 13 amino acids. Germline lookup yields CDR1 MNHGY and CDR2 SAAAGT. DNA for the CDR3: TGTGCCATCAATCGGGACAGGGGCTACGAGCAGTACTTC. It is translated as CAINRDRGYEQYF.

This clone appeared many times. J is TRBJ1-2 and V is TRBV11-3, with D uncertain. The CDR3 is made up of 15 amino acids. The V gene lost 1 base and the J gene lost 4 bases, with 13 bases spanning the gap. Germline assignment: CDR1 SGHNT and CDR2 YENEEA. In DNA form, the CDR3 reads TGTGCCAGCAGCTTAGGTATGGCTGGAGGCTATGGCTACACCTTC. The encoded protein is CASSLGMAGGYGYTF.

As DNA, the CDR3 is TGTGCCAGTAGTACTACTTCTGGAAACACCATATATTTT. Encoded protein: CASSTTSGNTIYF. This sequence joins TRBV19 and TRBJ1-3, with D unclear. Looked up from germline, CDR1 is LNHDA and CDR2 is SQIVND (reference sequence). This CDR3 has 13 residues. The V gene lost 4 bases and the J gene lost 1 base, with 5 bases spanning the gap.

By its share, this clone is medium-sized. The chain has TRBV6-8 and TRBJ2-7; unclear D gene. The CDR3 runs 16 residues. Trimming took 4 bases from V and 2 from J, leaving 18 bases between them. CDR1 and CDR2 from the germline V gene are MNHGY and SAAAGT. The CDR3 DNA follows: TGTGCCAGCAGTTCAAAACGGGCCCGACCGGCCTACGAGCAGTACTTC. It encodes CASSSKRARPAYEQYF.

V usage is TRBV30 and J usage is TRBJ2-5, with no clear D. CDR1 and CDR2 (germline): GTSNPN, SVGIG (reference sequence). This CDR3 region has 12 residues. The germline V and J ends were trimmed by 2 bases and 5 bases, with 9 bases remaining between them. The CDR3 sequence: CAWSWTDETQYF. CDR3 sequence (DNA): TGTGCCTGGAGTTGGACCGACGAGACCCAGTACTTC.

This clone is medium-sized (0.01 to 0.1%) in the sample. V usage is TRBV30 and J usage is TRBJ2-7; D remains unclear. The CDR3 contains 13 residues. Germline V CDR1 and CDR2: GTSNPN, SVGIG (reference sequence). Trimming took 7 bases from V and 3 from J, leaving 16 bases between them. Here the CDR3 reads CASSDSSVYEQYF. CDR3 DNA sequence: TGTGCCTCTTCAGATTCAAGCGTCTACGAGCAGTACTTC.

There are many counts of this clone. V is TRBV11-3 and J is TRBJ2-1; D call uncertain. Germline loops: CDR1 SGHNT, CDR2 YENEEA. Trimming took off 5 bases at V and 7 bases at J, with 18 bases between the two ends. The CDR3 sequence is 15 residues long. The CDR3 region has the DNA TGTGCCAGCAGCCCGGACGGCGGATTTTGGAATGAGCAGTTCTTC. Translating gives CASSPDGGFWNEQFF. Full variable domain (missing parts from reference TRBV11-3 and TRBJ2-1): EAGVVQSPRYKIIEKKQPVAFWCNPISGHNTLYWYLQNLGQGPELLIRYENEEAVDDSQLPKDRFSAERLKGVDSTLKIQPAELGDSAVYLCASSPDGGFWNEQFFGPGTRLTVL.

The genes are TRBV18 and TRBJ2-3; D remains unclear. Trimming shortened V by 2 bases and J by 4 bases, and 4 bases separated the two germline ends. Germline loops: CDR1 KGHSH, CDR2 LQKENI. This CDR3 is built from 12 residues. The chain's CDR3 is CASSPGADTQYF. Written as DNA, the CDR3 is TGTGCCAGCTCACCAGGGGCAGATACGCAGTATTTT.

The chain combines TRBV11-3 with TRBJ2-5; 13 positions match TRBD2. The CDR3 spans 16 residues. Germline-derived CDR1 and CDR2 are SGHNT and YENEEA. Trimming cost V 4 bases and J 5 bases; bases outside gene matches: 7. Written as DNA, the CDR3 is TGTGCCAGCAGCTCTGGACTAGCGGGGGCCGGGGAGACCCAGTACTTC. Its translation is CASSSGLAGAGETQYF.

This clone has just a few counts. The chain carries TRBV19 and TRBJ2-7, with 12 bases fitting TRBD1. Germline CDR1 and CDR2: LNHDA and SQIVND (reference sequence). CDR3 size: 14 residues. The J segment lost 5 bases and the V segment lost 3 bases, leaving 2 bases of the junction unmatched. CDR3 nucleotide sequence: TGTGCCAGTAGTATCGGGACAGGGGGCCACGAGCAGTACTTC. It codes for CASSIGTGGHEQYF.

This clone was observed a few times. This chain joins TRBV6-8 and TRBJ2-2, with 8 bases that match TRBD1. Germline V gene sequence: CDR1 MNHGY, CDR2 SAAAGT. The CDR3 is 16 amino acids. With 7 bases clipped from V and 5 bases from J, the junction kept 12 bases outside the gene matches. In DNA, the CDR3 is TGTGCCAGCACCCTTCCTGGGACAGGAAATACCGGGGAGCTGTTTTTT. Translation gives CASTLPGTGNTGELFF.

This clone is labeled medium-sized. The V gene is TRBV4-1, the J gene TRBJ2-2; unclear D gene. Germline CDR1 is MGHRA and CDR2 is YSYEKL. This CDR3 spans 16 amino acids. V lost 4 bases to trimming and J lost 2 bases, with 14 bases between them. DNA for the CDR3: TGCGCCAGCAGCCCTAGTCTTAGCCCTAACACCGGGGAGCTGTTTTTT. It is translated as CASSPSLSPNTGELFF.

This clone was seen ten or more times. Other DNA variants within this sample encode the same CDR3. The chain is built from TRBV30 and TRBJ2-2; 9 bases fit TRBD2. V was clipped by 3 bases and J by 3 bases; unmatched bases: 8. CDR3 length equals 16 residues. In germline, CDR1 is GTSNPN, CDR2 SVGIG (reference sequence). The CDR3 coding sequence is TGTGCCTGGAGGGGGGGCGGGGGGGGTTACACCGGGGAGCTGTTTTTT. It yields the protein CAWRGGGGGYTGELFF. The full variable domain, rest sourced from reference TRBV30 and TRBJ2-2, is SQTIHQWPATLVQPVGSPLSLECTVEGTSNPNLYWYRQAAGRGLQLLFYSVGIGQISSEVPQNLSASRPQDRQFILSSKKLLLSDSGFYLCAWRGGGGGYTGELFFGEGSRLTVL.